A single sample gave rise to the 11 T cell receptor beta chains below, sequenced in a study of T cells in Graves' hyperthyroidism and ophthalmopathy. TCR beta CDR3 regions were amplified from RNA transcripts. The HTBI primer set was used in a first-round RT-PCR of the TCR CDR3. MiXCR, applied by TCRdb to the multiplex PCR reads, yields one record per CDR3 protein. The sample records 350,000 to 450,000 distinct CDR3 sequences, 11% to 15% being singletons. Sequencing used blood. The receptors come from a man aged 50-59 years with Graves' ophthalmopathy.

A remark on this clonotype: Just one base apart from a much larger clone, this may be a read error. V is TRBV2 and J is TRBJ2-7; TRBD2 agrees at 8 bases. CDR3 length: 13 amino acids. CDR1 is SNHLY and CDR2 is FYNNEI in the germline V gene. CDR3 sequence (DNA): TGTGTCAGCATACGGGAGGGCCCCTACGAGCAGTACTTC. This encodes CVSIREGPYEQYF.

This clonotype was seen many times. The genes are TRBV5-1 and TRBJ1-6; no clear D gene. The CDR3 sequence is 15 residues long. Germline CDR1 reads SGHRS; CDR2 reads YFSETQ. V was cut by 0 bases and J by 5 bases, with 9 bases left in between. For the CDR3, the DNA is TGCGCCAGCAGCTTGGGGAGTCCAGATAATTCACCCCTCCACTTT. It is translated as CASSLGSPDNSPLHF. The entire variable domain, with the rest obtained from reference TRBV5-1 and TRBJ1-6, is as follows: KAGVTQTPRYLIKTRGQQVTLSCSPISGHRSVSWYQQTPGQGLQFLFEYFSETQRNKGNFPGRFSGRQFSNSRSEMNVSTLELGDSALYLCASSLGSPDNSPLHFGNGTRLTVT.

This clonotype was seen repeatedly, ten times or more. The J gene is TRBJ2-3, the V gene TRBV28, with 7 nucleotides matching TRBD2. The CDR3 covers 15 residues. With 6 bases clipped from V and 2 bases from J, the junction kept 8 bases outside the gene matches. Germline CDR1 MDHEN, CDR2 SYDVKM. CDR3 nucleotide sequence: TGTGCCAGCAGAATAATAGCGGGCACCACAGATACGCAGTATTTT. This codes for CASRIIAGTTDTQYF. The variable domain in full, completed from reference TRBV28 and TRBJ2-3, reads DVKVTQSSRYLVKRTGEKVFLECVQDMDHENMFWYRQDPGLGLRLIYFSYDVKMKEKGDIPEGYSVSREKKERFSLILESASTNQTSMYLCASRIIAGTTDTQYFGPGTRLTVL.

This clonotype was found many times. The CDR3 loop is CASSISAWAGELFF. CDR3 DNA: TGTGCCAGCAGTATCTCCGCCTGGGCCGGGGAGCTGTTTTTT. The V and J genes are TRBV6-1 and TRBJ2-2; D remains ambiguous. Germline CDR1 and CDR2: MNHNS and SASEGT. The V gene lost 5 bases and the J gene lost 6 bases, with 13 bases spanning the gap. This CDR3 has 14 amino acids.

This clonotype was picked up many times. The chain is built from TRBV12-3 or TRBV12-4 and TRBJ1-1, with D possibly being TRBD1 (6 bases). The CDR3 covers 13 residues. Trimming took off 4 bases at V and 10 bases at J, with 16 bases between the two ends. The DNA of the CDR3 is TGTGCCAGCAGTTACTCCTACAGGGAGGTAGCTTTCTTT. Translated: CASSYSYREVAFF.

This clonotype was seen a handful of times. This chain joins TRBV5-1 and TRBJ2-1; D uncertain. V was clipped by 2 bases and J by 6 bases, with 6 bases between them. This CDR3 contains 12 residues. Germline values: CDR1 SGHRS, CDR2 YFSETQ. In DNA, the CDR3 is TGCGCCAGCAGCTTTCCTGGCAATGAGCAGTTCTTC. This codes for CASSFPGNEQFF. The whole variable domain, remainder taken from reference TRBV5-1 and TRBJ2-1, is KAGVTQTPRYLIKTRGQQVTLSCSPISGHRSVSWYQQTPGQGLQFLFEYFSETQRNKGNFPGRFSGRQFSNSRSEMNVSTLELGDSALYLCASSFPGNEQFFGPGTRLTVL.

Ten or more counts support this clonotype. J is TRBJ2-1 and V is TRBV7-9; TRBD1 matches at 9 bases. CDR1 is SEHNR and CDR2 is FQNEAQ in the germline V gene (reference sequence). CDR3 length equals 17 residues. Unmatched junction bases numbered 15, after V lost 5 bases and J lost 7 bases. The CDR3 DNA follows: TGTGCCAGCAGCGTACCGATGGACAGGGGCAGAGGAAATGAGCAGTTCTTC. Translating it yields CASSVPMDRGRGNEQFF.

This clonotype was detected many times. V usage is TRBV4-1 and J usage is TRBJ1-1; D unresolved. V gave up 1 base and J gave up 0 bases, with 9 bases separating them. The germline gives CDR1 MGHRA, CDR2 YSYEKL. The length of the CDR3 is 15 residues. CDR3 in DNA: TGCGCCAGCAGCCAAGTTTCGGCGGTGAACACTGAAGCTTTCTTT. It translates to CASSQVSAVNTEAFF.

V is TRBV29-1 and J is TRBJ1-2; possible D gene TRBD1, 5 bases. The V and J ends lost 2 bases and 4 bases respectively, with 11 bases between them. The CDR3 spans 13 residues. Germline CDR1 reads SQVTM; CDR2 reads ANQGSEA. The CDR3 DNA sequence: TGCAGCGTTGAACACGGGACGGCCTATGGCTACACCTTC. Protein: CSVEHGTAYGYTF.

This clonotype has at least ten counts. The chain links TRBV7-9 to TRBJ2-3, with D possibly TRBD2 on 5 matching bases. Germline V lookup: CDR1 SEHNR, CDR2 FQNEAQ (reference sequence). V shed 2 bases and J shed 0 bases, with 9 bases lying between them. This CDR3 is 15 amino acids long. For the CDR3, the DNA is TGTGCCAGCAGCTTATTGAGGGTTAGCACAGATACGCAGTATTTT. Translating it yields CASSLLRVSTDTQYF.

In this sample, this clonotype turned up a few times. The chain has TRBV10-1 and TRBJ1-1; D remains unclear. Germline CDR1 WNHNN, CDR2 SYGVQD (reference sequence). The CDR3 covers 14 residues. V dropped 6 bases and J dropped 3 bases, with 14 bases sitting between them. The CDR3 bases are TGCGCCAGCAGAGTTAACCCGACGGACACTGAAGCTTTCTTT. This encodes CASRVNPTDTEAFF.